Listed here are 26 T cell receptor beta chains from one sample, sequenced in a study of blood T cell repertoires in COVID-19. TCRdb's copy holds only in-frame clones and misses some; the assay was immunoSEQ multiplex PCR. Among around 300,000 clones, 80% to 90% were seen once, and the ten largest hold 2.5% to 3%. The sample taken for sequencing was peripheral blood. Source of these receptors: a man aged 30-40 years with active or convalescent COVID-19.

The J gene is TRBJ2-3, the V gene TRBV5-4; 7 bases agree with TRBD1. Losses at the gene ends were 4 bases for V and 0 bases for J; bases not matched to a gene: 5. Germline-derived CDR1 and CDR2 are SGHNT and YYREEE (reference sequence). The CDR3 runs 15 residues. The CDR3: CASSPDRASTDTQYF. CDR3 nucleotide sequence: TGTGCCAGCAGCCCCGACAGGGCTAGCACAGATACGCAGTATTTT.

This clone occurred many times. The chain uses TRBV19 and TRBJ2-6; possibly TRBD2 for D (5 bases). V gave up 2 bases and J gave up 1 base, with 6 bases separating them. The CDR3 loop spans 15 amino acids. Germline lookup yields CDR1 LNHDA and CDR2 SQIVND (reference sequence). The CDR3 here is CASSISGSGANVLTF. CDR3 nucleotides: TGTGCCAGTAGTATATCGGGATCTGGGGCCAACGTCCTGACTTTC.

V is TRBV4-1 and J is TRBJ2-5; D possibly corresponds to TRBD1 (5 bases). V was trimmed by 0 bases and J by 5 bases, leaving 10 bases between them. This CDR3 contains 14 residues. Per germline, CDR1 MGHRA and CDR2 YSYEKL. The CDR3 sequence is CASSQDRAFETQYF. The CDR3 bases are TGCGCCAGCAGCCAAGACAGGGCTTTTGAGACCCAGTACTTC.

This clone appeared a single time. In DNA form, the CDR3 reads TGTGCCAGCCTCGGCGGGGACATTCAGTACTTC. Residues: CASLGGDIQYF. This chain joins TRBV6-4 and TRBJ2-4; tentative D call: TRBD2 (6 bases). Per the germline V gene, CDR1 is MRHNA and CDR2 is SNTAGT. The ends were cut back, 8 bases at V and 8 bases at J, with 10 bases in the middle. CDR3 size: 11 residues.

The V and J genes are TRBV5-4 and TRBJ1-1, with 7 bases matching TRBD1. Germline V gene data show CDR1 as SGHNT and CDR2 as YYREEE (reference sequence). CDR3 length: 15 amino acids. With V trimmed by 0 bases and J by 1 base, 3 bases remained unmatched. The CDR3 coding sequence is TGTGCCAGCAGCTTGGTTGCAGGGGGGAACACTGAAGCTTTCTTT. This gives the protein CASSLVAGGNTEAFF.

The chain is built from TRBV6-5 and TRBJ1-4; D is uncertain. The CDR3 runs to 12 residues. V was cut by 7 bases and J by 6 bases, with 9 bases left in between. Looked up from germline, CDR1 is MNHEY and CDR2 is SVGAGI. CDR3 bases: TGTGCCAGCACCCCCGGGGATGAAAAACTGTTTTTT. As protein: CASTPGDEKLFF.

The V call is TRBV7-8, the J call TRBJ1-1; D is unresolved. Germline V gene data show CDR1 as SGHVS and CDR2 as FQNEAQ. The CDR3 totals 14 residues. V lost 5 bases and J lost 1, with 11 bases in between. The CDR3 here is CASSPKRGNTEAFF. CDR3 coding DNA: TGTGCCAGCAGCCCTAAGAGAGGGAACACTGAAGCTTTCTTT.

V is TRBV29-1 and J is TRBJ1-1; possible D gene TRBD1, 6 bases. The germline CDR1 and CDR2 sequences are SQVTM and ANQGSEA. The length of the CDR3 is 11 residues. V was trimmed by 6 bases and J by 5 bases, leaving 10 bases between them. CDR3 DNA: TGCAGCGTCCCCAGGGGTACTGAAGCTTTCTTT. This translates into CSVPRGTEAFF.

The chain couples TRBV5-6 to TRBJ2-7, with 7 bases that match TRBD1. The CDR3 is 14 residues long. Germline loops: CDR1 SGHDT, CDR2 YYEEEE. The trim removed 4 bases at V and 3 bases at J, leaving 7 bases unmatched. Written as DNA, the CDR3 is TGTGCCAGCAGCCCCCGACAGGGCCACTACGAGCAGTACTTC. Translating it yields CASSPRQGHYEQYF.

The chain employs TRBV5-5 and TRBJ1-1; no definite D call. CDR3 length: 14 amino acids. Trimming left V 4 bases short and J 5 bases short, with 15 bases between. Germline assignment: CDR1 SGHKS and CDR2 YYEKEE (reference sequence). The CDR3 loop reads CASSHGSARTEAFF. The DNA of the CDR3 is TGTGCCAGCAGCCACGGAAGCGCAAGGACTGAAGCTTTCTTT. Based on the CDR3 plus reference TRBV5-5 and TRBJ1-1, the full variable domain is DAGVTQSPTHLIKTRGQQVTLRCSPISGHKSVSWYQQVLGQGPQFIFQYYEKEERGRGNFPDRFSARQFPNYSSELNVNALLLGDSALYLCASSHGSARTEAFFGQGTRLTVV.

The sample holds a few counts of this clone. This chain's CDR3 is CASSWTSDNSYEQYF. Written as DNA, the CDR3 is TGTGCCAGCAGCTGGACTAGCGATAACTCCTACGAGCAGTACTTC. The rearrangement joins TRBV14 to TRBJ2-7; TRBD2 matches 9 bases. V shed 5 bases and J 0 bases; nucleotides not matched to a gene: 5. The CDR3 has 15 residues. CDR1 is SGHDN, CDR2 FVKESK, per germline.

The chain combines TRBV12-3 or TRBV12-4 with TRBJ1-3, with TRBD1 matching over 9 bases. This CDR3 region has 13 residues. The J segment lost 7 bases and the V segment lost 5 bases, leaving 3 bases of the junction unmatched. The CDR3 bases are TGTGCCAGCAGTCCCGACAGGGGGAACACCATATATTTT. Protein product: CASSPDRGNTIYF.

This sequence joins TRBV7-9 and TRBJ2-6; D is perhaps TRBD1 (6 bases). CDR1 is SEHNR and CDR2 is FQNEAQ in the germline V gene (reference sequence). V lost 2 bases, J lost 1 base, and 12 bases lay in between. This CDR3 is built from 17 residues. CDR3 sequence reads: CASSLPGVESGANVLTF. The CDR3 DNA reads as TGTGCCAGCAGCTTACCAGGGGTAGAATCTGGGGCCAACGTCCTGACTTTC.

The chain links TRBV11-1 to TRBJ1-1; 9 bases are shared with TRBD1. The CDR3 contains 16 residues. The V gene's germline CDR1 is SGHAT and CDR2 FQDESV (reference sequence). Germline trimming cut 5 bases from V and 0 bases from J; bases unmatched to any gene: 7. DNA of the CDR3: TGTGCCAGCAGCACAGGACAGGGGCTAATGAACACTGAAGCTTTCTTT. Translated: CASSTGQGLMNTEAFF.

V and J are TRBV20-1 and TRBJ2-1; D is perhaps TRBD2 (6 bases). The ends were cut back, 5 bases at V and 8 bases at J, with 7 bases in the middle. Germline V gene data show CDR1 as DFQATT and CDR2 as SNEGSKA (reference sequence). This CDR3 spans 10 amino acids. DNA of the CDR3: TGCAGTGCTGGGGGGTATGAGCAGTTCTTC. The encoded protein is CSAGGYEQFF.

V gene TRBV2 combines with J gene TRBJ2-7; TRBD1 might be the D (6 bases). Germline loops: CDR1 SNHLY, CDR2 FYNNEI. V shed 2 bases and J shed 4 bases, with 12 bases lying between them. The CDR3 covers 14 residues. CDR3 DNA: TGTGCCAGCAGTGAATCCAGGGGTGGGTACGAGCAGTACTTC. Translation gives CASSESRGGYEQYF.

The chain employs TRBV7-9 and TRBJ2-2; 8 bases are a match to TRBD2. V gave up 4 bases and J gave up 1 base; unmatched junction bases: 2. The CDR3 is 15 amino acids. Germline V gene lookup returns CDR1 SEHNR and CDR2 FQNEAQ (reference sequence). The CDR3 loop reads CASSSSGGNTGELFF. CDR3 bases: TGTGCCAGCAGCTCCAGCGGGGGGAACACCGGGGAGCTGTTTTTT.

This clone was seen only a few times. The V gene is TRBV27, the J gene TRBJ2-1, with TRBD2 matching 8 bases. Unmatched junction bases numbered 18, after V lost 6 bases and J lost 8 bases. Germline loops: CDR1 MNHEY, CDR2 SMNVEV (reference sequence). This CDR3 has 17 residues. The CDR3 here is CASSSPSGTRNFDEQFF. CDR3 DNA: TGTGCCAGCAGCTCACCCTCCGGGACTAGGAATTTTGATGAGCAGTTCTTC.

This chain links TRBV13 with TRBJ2-7; TRBD2 matches at 10 bases. The junction had 4 bases not matched to a gene; V was cut back by 0 bases and J by 5 bases. CDR1 is PRHDT, CDR2 FYEKMQ, per germline (reference sequence). There are 15 residues in the CDR3. The CDR3 spells CASSLGGTSDHEQYF. In nucleotides, the CDR3 is TGTGCCAGCAGCTTAGGGGGGACTAGCGACCACGAGCAGTACTTC.

The gene calls are TRBV6-5 and TRBJ1-4; 8 nucleotides match TRBD1. The CDR3 consists of 13 residues. Unmatched junction bases numbered 5, after V lost 6 bases and J lost 8 bases. Germline values: CDR1 MNHEY, CDR2 SVGAGI. CDR3 DNA: TGTGCCAGCAGGAGACAGGGGAACGAAAAACTGTTTTTT. This sequence encodes CASRRQGNEKLFF.

J is TRBJ2-1 and V is TRBV27, with D maybe TRBD1 (5 bases). The germline V gene encodes CDR1 MNHEY and CDR2 SMNVEV (reference sequence). The CDR3 extends over 14 amino acids. V was shortened by 5 bases and J by 6 bases, with 14 bases between the two germline ends. As DNA, the CDR3 is TGTGCCAGCAGTCTTGGTAGGGGCCTCAATGAGCAGTTCTTC. Translation: CASSLGRGLNEQFF.

The J gene is TRBJ2-3, the V gene TRBV3-1 (or the pseudogene TRBV3-2); D is ambiguous. V lost 0 bases and J lost 14, with 21 bases in between. Germline V CDR1 and CDR2: LGHDT, YNNKEL (reference sequence). The CDR3 runs to 15 residues. In nucleotides, the CDR3 is TGTGCCAGCAGCCAAGATTCCCCCGAAAGTATAGCTTCGTATTTT. Protein: CASSQDSPESIASYF.

The genes are TRBV11-2 and TRBJ2-1; 11 nucleotides align to TRBD2. V gave up 0 bases and J gave up 5 bases; unmatched junction bases: 3. CDR1 is SGHAT and CDR2 is FQNNGV in the germline V gene. The length of the CDR3 is 16 residues. The CDR3 loop is CASSLELAGGNNEQFF. DNA of the CDR3: TGTGCCAGCAGCTTAGAATTAGCGGGGGGGAACAATGAGCAGTTCTTC.

The chain has TRBV30 and TRBJ1-2; possibly TRBD1 for D (5 bases). CDR1 is GTSNPN and CDR2 is SVGIG in the germline V gene (reference sequence). CDR3 length: 15 residues. V lost 3 bases, J lost 4 bases, and 18 bases lay in between. The CDR3 nucleotides read TGTGCCTGGAGGGGCGGACACTCGGTGACCTATGGCTACACCTTC. Its translation: CAWRGGHSVTYGYTF.

The chain links TRBV7-3 to TRBJ2-6; TRBD1 matches 7 bases. The germline V gene encodes CDR1 SGHTA and CDR2 FQGTGA. Trimming took 2 bases from V and 0 from J; bases not matched to a gene: 10. CDR3 length: 19 amino acids. The CDR3 reads CASSLGRDRSLSGANVLTF. The CDR3 coding sequence is TGTGCCAGCAGCTTAGGAAGGGACAGATCTCTCTCTGGGGCCAACGTCCTGACTTTC.

The rearrangement links TRBV28 to TRBJ2-1; 8 bases agree with TRBD2. In germline, CDR1 is MDHEN, CDR2 SYDVKM. Trimming at V came to 2 bases and at J to 6 bases, leaving 6 bases not matched to a gene. The CDR3 spans 15 residues. The CDR3 DNA reads as TGTGCCAGCAGTTTAGGCCTAGCGGGCCCCAATGAGCAGTTCTTC. This gives the protein CASSLGLAGPNEQFF.